This T cell receptor (beta chain) originates from a study of CD8 T cells in Susac syndrome. This clonotype was observed once. The V and J ends lost 2 bases and 3 bases, in that order; junction bases with no gene match: 6. Germline CDR1 ENHRY, CDR2 SYGVKD. The CDR3 length is 16 residues. Random hexamers were used to reverse transcribe an amount of about 0.5 to 1 ug RNA. TCRdb analysed the immunoSEQ multiplex PCR reads with MiXCR anew, one entry per CDR3 protein. The table lists hundreds of thousands of distinct CDR3 sequences, 75% to 85% of them singletons. Through negative isolation, CD4+ and CD8+ T cells were obtained, while TEMRA cells were enriched using FACS.

The rearrangement links TRBV10-3 to TRBJ1-2, with 10 bases fitting TRBD1. What was sequenced was CD8+ T cells from PBMCs. This sequence originates from a human donor with multiple sclerosis. The DNA of the CDR3 is TGTGCCATCAGTGAGCCGGGACAGGGGTTGGACTATGGCTACACCTTC. Translation: CAISEPGQGLDYGYTF.